The T cell receptor beta chain under discussion was sequenced for a study of blood T cell repertoires in COVID-19 (dated by TCRdb to 2019 to 2021). For the wider study: Collaborator samples came from the United States, Italy and Spain and covered acute and convalescent phases of COVID-19. The samples were drawn from two sources: the first 160 participants of the ongoing ImmuneRACE study, and 950 to 1,500 subjects contributed by 6 global collaborators. The prospective study material was composed of cDNA or gDNA derived from T cells, B-cell-depleted T cells, or PBMCs. Subjects who had been exposed to COVID-19, were actively infected with it, or had recovered from it provided the deeply sampled blood TCRbeta repertoires that made up the dataset. A freely available public database, intended as a resource for researchers studying the immune response to SARS-CoV-2, is where the repertoires were released. A de-identified subject ID, COVID-19 status, age in years and sex were almost always included in the sample metadata. Where available, HLA class I and class II types were taken from metadata supplied by the sample provider and were not determined by assay-based typing.

The immunoSEQ Assay, a bias-controlled multiplex PCR, was used to amplify TCRbeta CDR3 regions from genomic DNA. Regarding the original processing steps: Within the assay, amplification of reference gene primers was used to estimate how many nucleated cells each sample contained. To quantify the absolute abundance of each unique TCRbeta CDR3 rearrangement, sequence reads were collapsed and filtered. Productive Simpson clonality was computed per sample as the square root of Simpson's diversity index over productive rearrangements. Entries here come from immuneACCESS through TCRdb and include only in-frame sequences with V and J called. Some clones fail to appear in such tables; in the studies checked, an unresolved V gene covers under half of the shortfall, and the cause of the remainder is unknown. V, J and clone size are those of that table, while D and trimming were read from the DNA. The sample table holds about 230,000 clones, of which about nine tenths were seen once. The top ten clones comprise around 15% of the sample.

Taken from the germline V gene (reference sequence), the CDR1 and CDR2 loops are LNHNV and YYDKDF. Counted from cysteine to phenylalanine, this CDR3 has 15 amino acids. Only the CDR3 portion is preserved as DNA: 45 bases, with reading frame beginning at the first base. The V end loses 5 bases and the J end loses 4 bases, and a stretch of 17 bases separates them. Summary of the overall study and its limitations: The amount of clinical and demographic metadata varied by source and participant and was provided uncurated.

Participants in the prospective study were aged roughly 18 to 90 years, lived in about two dozen United States geographic areas, and enrolled through a virtual design. Cohort assignment in the prospective study relied on participant-reported clinical history from a screening survey and a study questionnaire. ImmuneRACE Cohort 3 recovered participants were defined by two consecutive negative NP/OP PCR tests, healthcare professional clearance, or symptom resolution. In the prospective study, mobile phlebotomists collected whole blood, serum and a nasopharyngeal or oropharyngeal swab from each participant. Prospective study participants could optionally give additional blood draws and questionnaires over a roughly 2-month period. Before DNA extraction, blood samples from the prospective study were shipped at room temperature or frozen. Points on this clone: Its antigen is still unknown. Base qualities are not at hand, and no much larger clone is one base apart.

Specimen: PBMCs or T cells enriched from blood (not recorded which). This TCR came from a man aged 18-30 years who had recovered from COVID-19. The chain was built from TRBV15 and TRBJ2-5; a weak D assignment points to TRBD1 (6 bases agree). The DNA is as follows: TGTGCCACCAGCGGCCGAGGACAGCCGGGAGAGACCCAGTACTTC. Its protein is CATSGRGQPGETQYF.